The entry below gives a single T cell receptor (beta chain) sequence along with its context. The record originates from a study of blood T cell repertoires in COVID-19. Study-wide context: Acute and convalescent COVID-19 specimens originated in the United States, Italy and Spain. The cDNA or gDNA used as material had been derived from T cells, B-cell-depleted T cells, or PBMCs.

The table came from immunoSEQ multiplex PCR; TCRdb's copy has only in-frame clones and leaves some out. The sample has 200,000 to 250,000 clones, approximately 91% seen once; the top ten hold about 5%. The CDR3 extends over 12 amino acids. V lost 2 bases, J lost 6 bases, and 7 bases lay in between. The sample consisted of peripheral blood. The J gene is TRBJ1-2, the V gene TRBV12-3 or TRBV12-4; D is undetermined. The receptor comes from a middle-aged woman with acute or convalescent COVID-19. The DNA for the CDR3 is TGTGCCAGCAGTTTATGGCCGAATGGCTACACCTTC. This sequence encodes CASSLWPNGYTF.